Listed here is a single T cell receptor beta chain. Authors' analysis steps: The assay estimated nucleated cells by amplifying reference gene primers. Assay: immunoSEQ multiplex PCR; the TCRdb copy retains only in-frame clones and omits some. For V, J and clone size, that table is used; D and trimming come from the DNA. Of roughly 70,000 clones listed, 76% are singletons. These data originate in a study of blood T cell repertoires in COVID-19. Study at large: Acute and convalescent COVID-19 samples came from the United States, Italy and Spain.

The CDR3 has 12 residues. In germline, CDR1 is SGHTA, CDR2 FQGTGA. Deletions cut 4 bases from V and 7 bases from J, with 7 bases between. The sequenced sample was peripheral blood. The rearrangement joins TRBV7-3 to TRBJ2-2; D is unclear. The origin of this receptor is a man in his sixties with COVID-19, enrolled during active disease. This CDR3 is CASSSSGGELFF. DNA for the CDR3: TGTGCCAGCAGCTCCTCCGGCGGGGAGCTGTTTTTT. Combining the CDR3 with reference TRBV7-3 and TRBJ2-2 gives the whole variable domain GAGVSQTPSNKVTEKGKYVELRCDPISGHTALYWYRQSLGQGPEFLIYFQGTGAADDSGLPNDRFFAVRPEGSVSTLKIQRTERGDSAVYLCASSSSGGELFFGEGSRLTVL.